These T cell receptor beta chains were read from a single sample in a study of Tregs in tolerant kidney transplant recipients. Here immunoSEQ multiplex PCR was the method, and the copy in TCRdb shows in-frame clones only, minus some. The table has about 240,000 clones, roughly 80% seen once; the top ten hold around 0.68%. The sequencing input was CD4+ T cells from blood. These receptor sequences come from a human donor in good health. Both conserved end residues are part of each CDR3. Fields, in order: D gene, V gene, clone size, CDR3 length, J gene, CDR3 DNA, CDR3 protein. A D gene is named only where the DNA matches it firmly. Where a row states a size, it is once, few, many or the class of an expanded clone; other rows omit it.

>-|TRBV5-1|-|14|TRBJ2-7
TGCGCCAGCAGCTTGGGTCACAGGGACAACGAGCAGTACTTC
CASSLGHRDNEQYF
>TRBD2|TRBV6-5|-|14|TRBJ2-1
TGTGCCAGCAGTCTAGCGGGAATGTACAATGAGCAGTTCTTC
CASSLAGMYNEQFF
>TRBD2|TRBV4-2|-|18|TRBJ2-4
TGTGCCAGCAGCCAAGTCGGGGGGGCTAGCGGGACCGGGAACATTCAGTACTTC
CASSQVGGASGTGNIQYF
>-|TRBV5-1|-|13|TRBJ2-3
TGCGCCAGCAGCTTGGAGGGACCACGAGGGCAGTATTTT
CASSLEGPRGQYF
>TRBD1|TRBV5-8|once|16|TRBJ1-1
TGTGCCAGCAGCAGGGACAGGGGCGGACTGCGCACTGAAGCTTTCTTT
CASSRDRGGLRTEAFF
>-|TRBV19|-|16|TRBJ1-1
TGTGCCAGTACCCCGACACGCCAGAGGGGGAACACTGAAGCTTTCTTT
CASTPTRQRGNTEAFF
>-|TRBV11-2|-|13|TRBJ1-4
TGTGCCAGCACCCGCTGGCCGTATGAAAAACTGTTTTTT
CASTRWPYEKLFF
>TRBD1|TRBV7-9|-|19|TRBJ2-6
TGTGCCAGCAGCACCCATTCGACAGGGCAAGGGTCTGGGGCCAACGTCCTGACTTTC
CASSTHSTGQGSGANVLTF
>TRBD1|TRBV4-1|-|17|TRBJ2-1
TGCGCCAGCAGCCAAGTTCGGGACAGGGGTCGGACAATGGGGCAGTTCTTC
CASSQVRDRGRTMGQFF
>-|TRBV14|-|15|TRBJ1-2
TGTGCCAGCAGCCAAGCGCGGGTAGATCTGGGCGGCTACACCTTC
CASSQARVDLGGYTF
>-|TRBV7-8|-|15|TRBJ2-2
TGTGCCAGCAGGAGGGGCAGGCCGGGGGCCGGGGAGCTGTTTTTT
CASRRGRPGAGELFF
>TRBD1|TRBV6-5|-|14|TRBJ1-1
TGTGCCAGCAGGACAGGGGGGAAGGGGACTGAAGCTTTCTTT
CASRTGGKGTEAFF
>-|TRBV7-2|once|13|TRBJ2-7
TGTGCCAGCAGCTTCGTATTAGCTGGTGAGCAGTACTTC
CASSFVLAGEQYF
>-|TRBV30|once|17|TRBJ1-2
TGTGCCTGGAGTGTAGGCTGGGGCGTGTCAGTGAGGGATGGCTACACCTTC
CAWSVGWGVSVRDGYTF
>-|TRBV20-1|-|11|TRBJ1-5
TGCAGTGCTAGAGAGGCAGGGCCCCAGCATTTT
CSAREAGPQHF
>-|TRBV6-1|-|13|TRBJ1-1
TGTGCCAGCAGCCCCGGGAGAGGGTATGAAGCTTTCTTT
CASSPGRGYEAFF
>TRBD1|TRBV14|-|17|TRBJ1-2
TGTGCCAGCAGCCAACATCCGGGACAGGGACCTCACTATGGCTACACCTTC
CASSQHPGQGPHYGYTF
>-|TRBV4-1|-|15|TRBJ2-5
TGCGCCAGCAGCCAAGACTGGGGGGGCCTGGGTACCCAGTACTTC
CASSQDWGGLGTQYF
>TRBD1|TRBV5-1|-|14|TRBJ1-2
TGCGCCAGCAGCTTGACAGGGGCCAACTATGGCTACACCTTC
CASSLTGANYGYTF
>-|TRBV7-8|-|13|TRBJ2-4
TGTGCCAGCAGCCACCCGCCTCGAAACATTCAGTACTTC
CASSHPPRNIQYF
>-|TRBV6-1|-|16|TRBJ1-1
TGTGCCAGCAGTGATGTAGGGGGGATGCCGTTCGCTGAAGCTTTCTTT
CASSDVGGMPFAEAFF
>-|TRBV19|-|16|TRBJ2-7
TGTGCCAGTAGTAGGGTGCAGGGGGACTTGGTCTACGAGCAGTACTTC
CASSRVQGDLVYEQYF
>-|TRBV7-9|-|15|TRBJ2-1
TGTGCCAGCAGCACCTCACAGAGAACCTACAATGAGCAGTTCTTC
CASSTSQRTYNEQFF
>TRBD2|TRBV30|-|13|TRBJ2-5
TGTGCCTGGCAGACTAGCGGACAAGAGACCCAGTACTTC
CAWQTSGQETQYF
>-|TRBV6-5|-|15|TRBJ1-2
TGTGCCAGCAGCCAAAAGGGCACGACCCTTTATGGCTACACCTTC
CASSQKGTTLYGYTF
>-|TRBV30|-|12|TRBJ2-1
TGTGCCTGGAGTGCAAACCACAATGAGCAGTTCTTC
CAWSANHNEQFF
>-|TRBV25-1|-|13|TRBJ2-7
TGTGCCAGCAGGGACACGAGCTCCTACGAGCAGTACTTC
CASRDTSSYEQYF
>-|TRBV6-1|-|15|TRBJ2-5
TGTGCCAGCAGTGCCCGACTCCTTACCCAAGAGACCCAGTACTTC
CASSARLLTQETQYF